Below, one T cell receptor beta chain is given with its context. This specimen belongs to a study of blood T cell repertoires in COVID-19. Looking at the study overall: The samples span acute and convalescent COVID-19 from the United States, Italy and Spain. From T cells, B-cell-depleted T cells, or PBMCs came the material, which was cDNA or gDNA.

Sequenced by immunoSEQ multiplex PCR; TCRdb stores in-frame clones only, minus some. The repertoire holds over 150,000 clones, with around nine tenths as singletons. Trimming cost V 1 base and J 1 base, with 13 bases left between them. Germline assignment: CDR1 SGHNT and CDR2 YYREEE (reference sequence). The CDR3 spans 16 residues. The TCR originated in a man between 45 and 60 years old with acute or convalescent COVID-19. This chain uses TRBV5-4 with TRBJ2-3, with D possibly matching TRBD1 (6 bases). Input material: peripheral blood. DNA of the CDR3: TGTGCCAGCAGCTTGAGGTTACAGGGAGGCACAGATACGCAGTATTTT. Amino acid sequence: CASSLRLQGGTDTQYF. Filled out from reference TRBV5-4 and TRBJ2-3, the complete variable domain reads ETGVTQSPTHLIKTRGQQVTLRCSSQSGHNTVSWYQQALGQGPQFIFQYYREEENGRGNFPPRFSGLQFPNYSSELNVNALELDDSALYLCASSLRLQGGTDTQYFGPGTRLTVL.